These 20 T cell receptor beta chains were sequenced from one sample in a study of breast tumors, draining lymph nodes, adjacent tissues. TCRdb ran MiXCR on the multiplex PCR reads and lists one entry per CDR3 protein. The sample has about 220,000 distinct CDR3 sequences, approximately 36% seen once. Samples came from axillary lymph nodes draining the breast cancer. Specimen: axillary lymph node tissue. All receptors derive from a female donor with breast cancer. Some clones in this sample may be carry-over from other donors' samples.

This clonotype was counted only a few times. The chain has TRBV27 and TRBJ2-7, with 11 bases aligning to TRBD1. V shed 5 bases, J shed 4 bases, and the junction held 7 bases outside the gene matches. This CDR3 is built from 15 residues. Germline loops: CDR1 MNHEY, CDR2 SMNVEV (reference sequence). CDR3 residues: CASSGPDRGQYEQYF. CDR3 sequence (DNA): TGTGCCAGCAGTGGGCCGGACAGGGGGCAATACGAGCAGTACTTC.

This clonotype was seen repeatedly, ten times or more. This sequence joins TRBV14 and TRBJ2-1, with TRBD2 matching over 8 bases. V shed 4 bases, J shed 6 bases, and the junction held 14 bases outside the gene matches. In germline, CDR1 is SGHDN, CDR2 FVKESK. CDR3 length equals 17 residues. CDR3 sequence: CASSPDGGDWRINEQFF. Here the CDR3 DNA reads TGTGCCAGCAGCCCAGACGGGGGGGACTGGCGAATCAATGAGCAGTTCTTC.

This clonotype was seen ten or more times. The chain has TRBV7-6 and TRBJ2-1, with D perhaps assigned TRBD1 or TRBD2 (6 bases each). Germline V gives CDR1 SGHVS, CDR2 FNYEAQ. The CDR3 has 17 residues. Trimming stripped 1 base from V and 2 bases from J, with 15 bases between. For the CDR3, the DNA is TGTGCCAGCAGCTTAGATTATCCCGGGGGCACCTACAATGAGCAGTTCTTC. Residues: CASSLDYPGGTYNEQFF.

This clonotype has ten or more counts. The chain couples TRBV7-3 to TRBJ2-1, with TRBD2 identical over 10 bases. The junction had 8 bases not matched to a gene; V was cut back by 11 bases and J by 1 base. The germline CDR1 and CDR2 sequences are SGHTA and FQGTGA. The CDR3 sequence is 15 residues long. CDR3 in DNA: TGTGCCGTTTCGGCTAGCGGGGGATCCTACAATGAGCAGTTCTTC. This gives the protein CAVSASGGSYNEQFF.

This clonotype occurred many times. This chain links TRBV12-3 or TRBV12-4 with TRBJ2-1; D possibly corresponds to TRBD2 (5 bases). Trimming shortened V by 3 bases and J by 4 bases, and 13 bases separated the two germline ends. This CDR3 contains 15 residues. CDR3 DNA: TGTGCCAGCAGTTTTGACCGCCCGGGATACAATGAGCAGTTCTTC. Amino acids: CASSFDRPGYNEQFF.

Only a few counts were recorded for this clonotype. CDR3 residues: CASSYGRGYEQYF. The CDR3 DNA sequence: TGTGCCAGCAGTTACGGACGGGGCTACGAGCAGTACTTC. The chain has TRBV6-5 and TRBJ2-7; tentatively, D is TRBD2 (5 bases). The CDR3 totals 13 residues. V was trimmed by 2 bases and J by 3 bases, leaving 8 bases between them. Germline V gives CDR1 MNHEY, CDR2 SVGAGI.

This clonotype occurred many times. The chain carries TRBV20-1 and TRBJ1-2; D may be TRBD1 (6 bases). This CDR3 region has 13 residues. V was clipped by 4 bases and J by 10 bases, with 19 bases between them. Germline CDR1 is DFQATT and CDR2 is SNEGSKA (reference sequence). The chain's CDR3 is CSATTQGSGAYTF. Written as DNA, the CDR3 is TGCAGTGCTACAACCCAGGGGTCGGGGGCCTACACCTTC.

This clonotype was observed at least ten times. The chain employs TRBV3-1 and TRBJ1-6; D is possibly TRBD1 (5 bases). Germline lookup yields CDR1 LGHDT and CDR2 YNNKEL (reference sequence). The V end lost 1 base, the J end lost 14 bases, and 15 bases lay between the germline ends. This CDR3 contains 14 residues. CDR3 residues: CASSQGRQSATLHF. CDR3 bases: TGTGCCAGCAGCCAAGGCCGACAGAGTGCAACCCTCCACTTT. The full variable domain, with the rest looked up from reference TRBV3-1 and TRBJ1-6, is DTAVSQTPKYLVTQMGNDKSIKCEQNLGHDTMYWYKQDSKKFLKIMFSYNNKELIINETVPNRFSPKSPDKAHLNLHINSLELGDSAVYFCASSQGRQSATLHFGNGTRLTVT.

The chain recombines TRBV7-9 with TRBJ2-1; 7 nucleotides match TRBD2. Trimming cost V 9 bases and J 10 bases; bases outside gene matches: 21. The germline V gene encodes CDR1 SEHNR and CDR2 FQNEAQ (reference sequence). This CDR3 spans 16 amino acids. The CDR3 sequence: CASSRGLAEYNEEQFF. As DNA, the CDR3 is TGTGCCAGTAGTCGAGGCCTAGCGGAATACAATGAGGAGCAGTTCTTC.

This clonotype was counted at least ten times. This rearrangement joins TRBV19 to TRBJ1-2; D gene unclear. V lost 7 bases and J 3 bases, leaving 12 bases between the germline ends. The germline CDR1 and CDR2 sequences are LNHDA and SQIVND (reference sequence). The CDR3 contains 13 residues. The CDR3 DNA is TGTGCCAGTAATCTAGGAAGAGACTATGGCTACACCTTC. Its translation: CASNLGRDYGYTF.

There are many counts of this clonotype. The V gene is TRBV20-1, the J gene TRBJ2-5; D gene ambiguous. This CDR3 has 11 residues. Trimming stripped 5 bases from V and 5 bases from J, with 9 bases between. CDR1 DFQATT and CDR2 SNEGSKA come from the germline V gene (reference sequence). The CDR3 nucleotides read TGCAGTGCTGGAGCTGACGAGACCCAGTACTTC. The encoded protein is CSAGADETQYF.

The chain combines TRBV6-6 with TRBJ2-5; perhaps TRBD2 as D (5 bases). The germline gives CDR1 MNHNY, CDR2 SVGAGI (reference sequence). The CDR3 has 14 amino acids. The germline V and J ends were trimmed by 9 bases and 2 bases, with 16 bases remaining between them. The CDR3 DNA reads TGTGCCAGTGGAGTGGGAGACTCGCAAGAGACCCAGTACTTC. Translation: CASGVGDSQETQYF.

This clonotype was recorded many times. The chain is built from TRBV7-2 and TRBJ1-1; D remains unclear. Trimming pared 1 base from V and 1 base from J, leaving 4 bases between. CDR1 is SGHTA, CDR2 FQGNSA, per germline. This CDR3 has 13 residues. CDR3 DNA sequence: TGTGCCAGCAGCTTAGGCGCGAACACTGAAGCTTTCTTT. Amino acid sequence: CASSLGANTEAFF.

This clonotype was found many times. The CDR3 DNA reads as TGTGCCAGCAGCTTAGGCACTATAAGCCAGGGCATTCAGTACTTC. It codes for CASSLGTISQGIQYF. V is TRBV11-3 and J is TRBJ2-4, with TRBD1 as a possible D gene (5 bases). There are 15 residues in the CDR3. The V and J ends lost 1 base and 9 bases respectively, with 16 bases between them. Germline-derived CDR1 and CDR2 are SGHNT and YENEEA.

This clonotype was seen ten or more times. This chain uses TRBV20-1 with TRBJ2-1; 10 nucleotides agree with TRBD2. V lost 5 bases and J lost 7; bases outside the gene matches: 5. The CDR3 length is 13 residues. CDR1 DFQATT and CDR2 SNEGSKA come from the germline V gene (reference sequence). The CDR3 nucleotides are TGCAGTGCTCTAGCGGGAGTTGAGAATGAGCAGTTCTTC. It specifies CSALAGVENEQFF.

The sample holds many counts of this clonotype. The CDR3 region has the DNA TGTGCCAGCAGCTTAGGAGCCTACGAGCAGTACTTC. Encoded protein: CASSLGAYEQYF. The chain combines TRBV7-2 with TRBJ2-7, with D uncertain. Germline CDR1 is SGHTA and CDR2 is FQGNSA. The CDR3 has 12 amino acids. Between the trimmed V and J ends, which lost 1 base and 2 bases, there was a span of 3 bases. The whole variable domain, remainder taken from reference TRBV7-2 and TRBJ2-7, is GAGVSQSPSNKVTEKGKDVELRCDPISGHTALYWYRQSLGQGLEFLIYFQGNSAPDKSGLPSDRFSAERTGGSVSTLTIQRTQQEDSAVYLCASSLGAYEQYFGPGTRLTVT.

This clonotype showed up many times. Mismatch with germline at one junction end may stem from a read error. The CDR3 sequence is CASSWYGSYNERFF. The CDR3 nucleotides are TGTGCCAGCAGTTGGTACGGGTCATACAATGAGCGGTTCTTC. The chain carries TRBV7-9 and TRBJ2-1; the D is unclear. The CDR3 has 14 residues. CDR1 is SEHNR and CDR2 is FQNEAQ in the germline V gene (reference sequence).

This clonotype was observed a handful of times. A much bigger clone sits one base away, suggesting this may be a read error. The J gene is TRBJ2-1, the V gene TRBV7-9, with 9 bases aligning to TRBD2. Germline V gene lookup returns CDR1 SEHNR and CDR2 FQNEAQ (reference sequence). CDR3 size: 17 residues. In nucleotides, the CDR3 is TGTGCCAGCAGCTTAGGTAGCGGGAGCGGTACCTACAATCAGCAGTTCTTC. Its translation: CASSLGSGSGTYNQQFF.

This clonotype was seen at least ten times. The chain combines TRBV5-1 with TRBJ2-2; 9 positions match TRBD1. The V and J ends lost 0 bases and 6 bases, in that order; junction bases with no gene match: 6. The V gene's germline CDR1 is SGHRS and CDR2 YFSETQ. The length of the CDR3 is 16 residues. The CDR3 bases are TGCGCCAGCAGCTTGGGCCCCACAGGGGGCCCCGGGGAGCTGTTTTTT. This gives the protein CASSLGPTGGPGELFF.

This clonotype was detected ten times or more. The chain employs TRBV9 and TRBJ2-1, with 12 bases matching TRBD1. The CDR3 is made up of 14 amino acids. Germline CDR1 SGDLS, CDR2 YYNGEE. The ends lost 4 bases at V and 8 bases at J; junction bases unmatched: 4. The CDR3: CASSIGTGGDEQFF. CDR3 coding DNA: TGTGCCAGCAGCATTGGGACAGGGGGCGATGAGCAGTTCTTC.